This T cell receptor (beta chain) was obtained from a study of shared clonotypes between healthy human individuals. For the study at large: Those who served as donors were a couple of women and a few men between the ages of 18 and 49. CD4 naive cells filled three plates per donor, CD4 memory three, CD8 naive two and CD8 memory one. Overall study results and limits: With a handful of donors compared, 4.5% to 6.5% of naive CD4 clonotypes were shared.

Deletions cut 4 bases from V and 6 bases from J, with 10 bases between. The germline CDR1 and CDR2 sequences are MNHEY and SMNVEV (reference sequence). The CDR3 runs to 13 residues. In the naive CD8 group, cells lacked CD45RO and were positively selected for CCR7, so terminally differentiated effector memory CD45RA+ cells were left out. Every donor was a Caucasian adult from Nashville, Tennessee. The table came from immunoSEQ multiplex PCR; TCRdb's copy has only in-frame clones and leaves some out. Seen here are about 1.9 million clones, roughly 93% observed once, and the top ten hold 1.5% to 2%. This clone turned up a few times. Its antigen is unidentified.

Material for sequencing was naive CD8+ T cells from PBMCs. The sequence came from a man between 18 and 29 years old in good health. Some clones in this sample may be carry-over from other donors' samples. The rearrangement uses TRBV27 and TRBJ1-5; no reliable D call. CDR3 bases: TGTGCCAGCAGTTCATGGTCCACTCAGCCCCAGCATTTT. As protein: CASSSWSTQPQHF.